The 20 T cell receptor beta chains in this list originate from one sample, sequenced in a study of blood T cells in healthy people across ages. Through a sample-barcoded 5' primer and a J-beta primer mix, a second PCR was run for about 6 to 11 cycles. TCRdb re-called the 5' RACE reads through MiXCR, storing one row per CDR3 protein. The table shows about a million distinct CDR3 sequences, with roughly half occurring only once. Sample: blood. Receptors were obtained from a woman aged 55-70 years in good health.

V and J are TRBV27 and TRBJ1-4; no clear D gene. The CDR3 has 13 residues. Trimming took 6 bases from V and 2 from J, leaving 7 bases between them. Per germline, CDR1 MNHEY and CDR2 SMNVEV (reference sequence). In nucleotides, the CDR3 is TGTGCCAGCAGCCAAGTCACTAATGAAAAACTGTTTTTT. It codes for CASSQVTNEKLFF.

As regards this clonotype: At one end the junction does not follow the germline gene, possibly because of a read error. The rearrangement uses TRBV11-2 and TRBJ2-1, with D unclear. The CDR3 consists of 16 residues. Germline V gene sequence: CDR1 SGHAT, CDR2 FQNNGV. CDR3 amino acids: CTSSPGSALSYNEQFF. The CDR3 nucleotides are TGTACCAGCAGCCCCGGATCAGCCCTCTCCTACAATGAGCAGTTCTTC.

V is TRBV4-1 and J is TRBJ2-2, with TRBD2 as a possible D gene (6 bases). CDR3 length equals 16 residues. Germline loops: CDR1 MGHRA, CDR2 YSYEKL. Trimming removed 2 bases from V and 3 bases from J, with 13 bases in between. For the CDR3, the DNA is TGCGCCAGCAGCCAAATTGTGGGAGGCGACACCGGGGAGCTGTTTTTT. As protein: CASSQIVGGDTGELFF.

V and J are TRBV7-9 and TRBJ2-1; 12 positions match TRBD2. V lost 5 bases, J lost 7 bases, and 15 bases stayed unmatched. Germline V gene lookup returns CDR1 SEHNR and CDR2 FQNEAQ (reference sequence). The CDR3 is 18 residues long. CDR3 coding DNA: TGTGCCAGCAGCCGCCCGCTTCCGACTAGCGGGAGTTCAAATGAGCAGTTCTTC. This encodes CASSRPLPTSGSSNEQFF.

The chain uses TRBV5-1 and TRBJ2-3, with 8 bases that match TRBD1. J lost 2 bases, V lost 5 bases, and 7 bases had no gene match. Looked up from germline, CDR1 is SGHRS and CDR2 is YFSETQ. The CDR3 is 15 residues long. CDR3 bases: TGCGCCAGCAGTAGGGACAGGCGATCCACAGATACGCAGTATTTT. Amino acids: CASSRDRRSTDTQYF.

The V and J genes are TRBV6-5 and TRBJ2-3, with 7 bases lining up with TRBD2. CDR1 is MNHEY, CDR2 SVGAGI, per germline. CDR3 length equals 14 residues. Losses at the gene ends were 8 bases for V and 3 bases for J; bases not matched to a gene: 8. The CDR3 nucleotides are TGTGCCAGCCGAGAGGGAGGGCCGACAGATACGCAGTATTTT. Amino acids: CASREGGPTDTQYF.

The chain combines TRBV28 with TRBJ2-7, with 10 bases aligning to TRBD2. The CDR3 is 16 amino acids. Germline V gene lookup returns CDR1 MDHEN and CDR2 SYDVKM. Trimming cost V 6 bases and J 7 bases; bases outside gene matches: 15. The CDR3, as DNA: TGTGCCAGCAGATATAGCGGGAGGACGAGATTTGCGGAGCAGTACTTC. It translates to CASRYSGRTRFAEQYF.

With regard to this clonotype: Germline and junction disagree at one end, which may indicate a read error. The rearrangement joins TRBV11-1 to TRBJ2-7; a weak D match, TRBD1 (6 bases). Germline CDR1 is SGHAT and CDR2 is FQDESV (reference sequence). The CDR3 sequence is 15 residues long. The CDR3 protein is CAGSPGGQNFHEQYF. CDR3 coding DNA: TGTGCCGGCAGCCCCGGCGGACAGAACTTCCACGAGCAGTACTTC.

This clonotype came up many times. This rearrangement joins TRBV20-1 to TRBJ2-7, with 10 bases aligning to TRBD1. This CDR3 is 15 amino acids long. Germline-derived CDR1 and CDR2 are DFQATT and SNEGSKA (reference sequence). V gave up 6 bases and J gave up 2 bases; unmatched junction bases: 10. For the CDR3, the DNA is TGCAGTGCAACCCCGGGACAGGGGATCCCCTACGAGCAGTACTTC. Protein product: CSATPGQGIPYEQYF.

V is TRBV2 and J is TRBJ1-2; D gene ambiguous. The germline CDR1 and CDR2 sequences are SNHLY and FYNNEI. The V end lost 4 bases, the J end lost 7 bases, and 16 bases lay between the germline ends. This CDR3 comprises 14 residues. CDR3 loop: CASSVGEIFGGYTF. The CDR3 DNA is TGTGCCAGCAGTGTCGGCGAGATTTTCGGTGGCTACACCTTC. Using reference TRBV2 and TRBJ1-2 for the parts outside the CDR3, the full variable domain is EPEVTQTPSHQVTQMGQEVILRCVPISNHLYFYWYRQILGQKVEFLVSFYNNEISEKSEIFDDQFSVERPDGSNFTLKIRSTKLEDSAMYFCASSVGEIFGGYTFGSGTRLTVV.

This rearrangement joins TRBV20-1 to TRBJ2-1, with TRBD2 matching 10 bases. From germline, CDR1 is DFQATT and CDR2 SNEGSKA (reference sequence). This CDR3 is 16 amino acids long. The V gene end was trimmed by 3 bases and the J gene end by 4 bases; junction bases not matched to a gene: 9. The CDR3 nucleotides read TGCAGTGCTAGCAAGTATGGGACTAGCGTTTACAATGAGCAGTTCTTC. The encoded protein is CSASKYGTSVYNEQFF.

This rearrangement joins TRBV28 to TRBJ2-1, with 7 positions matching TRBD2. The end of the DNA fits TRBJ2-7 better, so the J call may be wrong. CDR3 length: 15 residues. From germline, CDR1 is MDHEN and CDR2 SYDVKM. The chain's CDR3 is CASTQASGILNEQYF. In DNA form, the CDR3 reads TGTGCCAGCACCCAGGCTAGCGGAATTTTGAATGAGCAGTACTTC.

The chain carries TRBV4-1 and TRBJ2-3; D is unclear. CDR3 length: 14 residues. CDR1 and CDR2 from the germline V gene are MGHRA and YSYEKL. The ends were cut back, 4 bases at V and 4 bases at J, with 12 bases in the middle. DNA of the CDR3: TGCGCCAGCAGCCTCGGAGCTCTCCCAGATACGCAGTATTTT. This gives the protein CASSLGALPDTQYF.

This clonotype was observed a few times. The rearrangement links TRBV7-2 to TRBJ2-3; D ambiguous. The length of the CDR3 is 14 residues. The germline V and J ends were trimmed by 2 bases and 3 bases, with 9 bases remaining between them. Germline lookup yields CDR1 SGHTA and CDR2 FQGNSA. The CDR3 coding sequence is TGTGCCAGCAGCTTAATCCTCGGGACAGATACGCAGTATTTT. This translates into CASSLILGTDTQYF.

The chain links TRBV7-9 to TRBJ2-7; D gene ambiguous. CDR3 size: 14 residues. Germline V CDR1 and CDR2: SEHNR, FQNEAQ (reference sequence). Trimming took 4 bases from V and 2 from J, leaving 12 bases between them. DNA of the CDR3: TGTGCCAGCAGCTCCTTGGGCCCAGCCTACGAGCAGTACTTC. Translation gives CASSSLGPAYEQYF.

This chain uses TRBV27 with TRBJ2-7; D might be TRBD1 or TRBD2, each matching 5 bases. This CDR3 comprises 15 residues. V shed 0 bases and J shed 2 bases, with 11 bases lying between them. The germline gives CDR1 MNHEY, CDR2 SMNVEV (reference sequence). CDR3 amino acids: CASSLSSGAPYEQYF. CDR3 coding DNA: TGTGCCAGCAGTTTATCGTCCGGGGCCCCCTACGAGCAGTACTTC.

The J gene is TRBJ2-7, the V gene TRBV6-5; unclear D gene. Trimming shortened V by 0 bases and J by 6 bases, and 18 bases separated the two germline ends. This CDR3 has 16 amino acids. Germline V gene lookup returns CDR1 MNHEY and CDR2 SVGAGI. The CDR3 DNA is TGTGCCAGCAGTTACTCCCCCCGTGCCAATGTCGCCGAGCAGTACTTC. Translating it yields CASSYSPRANVAEQYF.

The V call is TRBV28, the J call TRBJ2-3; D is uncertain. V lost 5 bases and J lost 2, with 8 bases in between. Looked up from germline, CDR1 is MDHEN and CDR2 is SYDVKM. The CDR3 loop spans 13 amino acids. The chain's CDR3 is CASSPWDTDTQYF. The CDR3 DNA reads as TGTGCCAGCAGTCCGTGGGACACAGATACGCAGTATTTT.

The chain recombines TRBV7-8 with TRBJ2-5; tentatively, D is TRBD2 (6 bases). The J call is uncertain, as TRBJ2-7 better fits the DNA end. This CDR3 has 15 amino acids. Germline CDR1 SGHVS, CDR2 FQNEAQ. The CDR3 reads CASSPLTASGVEQYF. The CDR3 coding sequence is TGTGCCAGCAGCCCTCTAACGGCATCGGGGGTCGAGCAGTACTTC.

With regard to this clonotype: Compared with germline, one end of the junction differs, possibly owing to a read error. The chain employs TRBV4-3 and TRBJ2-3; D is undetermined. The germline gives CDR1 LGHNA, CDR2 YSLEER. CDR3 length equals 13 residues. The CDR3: CASSQEVRDAQYF. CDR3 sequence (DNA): TGCGCCAGCAGCCAAGAAGTTCGAGATGCGCAGTATTTT.